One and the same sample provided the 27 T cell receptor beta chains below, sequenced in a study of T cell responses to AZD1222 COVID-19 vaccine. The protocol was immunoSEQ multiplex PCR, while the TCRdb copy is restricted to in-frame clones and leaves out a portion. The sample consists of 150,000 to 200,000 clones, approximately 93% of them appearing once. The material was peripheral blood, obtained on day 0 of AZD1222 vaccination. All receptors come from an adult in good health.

The CDR3 spells CASSQDPRGVWVQETQYF. Here the CDR3 DNA reads TGCGCCAGCAGCCAAGACCCTAGGGGGGTATGGGTCCAAGAGACCCAGTACTTC. This chain uses TRBV4-1 with TRBJ2-5; D might be TRBD1 or TRBD2, each matching 6 bases. Trimming stripped 0 bases from V and 1 base from J, with 18 bases between. The CDR3 has 18 residues. Germline loops: CDR1 MGHRA, CDR2 YSYEKL.

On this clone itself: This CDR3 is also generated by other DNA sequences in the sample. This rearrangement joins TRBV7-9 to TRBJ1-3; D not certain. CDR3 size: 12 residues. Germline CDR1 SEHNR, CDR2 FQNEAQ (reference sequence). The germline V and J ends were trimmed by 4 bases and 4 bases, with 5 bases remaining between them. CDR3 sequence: CASSSAGNTIYF. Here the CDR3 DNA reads TGTGCCAGCAGCTCGGCCGGAAACACCATATATTTT.

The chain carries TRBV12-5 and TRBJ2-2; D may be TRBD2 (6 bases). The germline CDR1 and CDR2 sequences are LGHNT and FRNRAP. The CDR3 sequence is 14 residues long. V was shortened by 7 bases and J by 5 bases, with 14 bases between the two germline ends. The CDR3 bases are TGTGCTAGTGCCGACGTAGCGGAAACCGGGGAGCTGTTTTTT. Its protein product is CASADVAETGELFF.

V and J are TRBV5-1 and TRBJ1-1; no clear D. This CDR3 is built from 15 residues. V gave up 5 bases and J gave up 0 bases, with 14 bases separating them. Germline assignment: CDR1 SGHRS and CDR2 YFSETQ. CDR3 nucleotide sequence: TGCGCCAGCAGTTACGACCCAGGCCTGAACACTGAAGCTTTCTTT. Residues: CASSYDPGLNTEAFF.

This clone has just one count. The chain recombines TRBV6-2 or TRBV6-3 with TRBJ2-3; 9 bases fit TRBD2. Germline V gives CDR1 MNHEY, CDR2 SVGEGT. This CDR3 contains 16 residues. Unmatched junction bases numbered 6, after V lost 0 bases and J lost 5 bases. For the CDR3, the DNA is TGTGCCAGCAGTTACTCGGTAGCGGGAGATGTAGATACGCAGTATTTT. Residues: CASSYSVAGDVDTQYF.

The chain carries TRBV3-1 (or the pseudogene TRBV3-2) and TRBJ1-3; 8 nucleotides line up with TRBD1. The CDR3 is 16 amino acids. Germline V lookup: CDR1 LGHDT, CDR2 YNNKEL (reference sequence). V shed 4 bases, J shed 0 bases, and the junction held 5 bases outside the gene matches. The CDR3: CASSLLDRVSGNTIYF. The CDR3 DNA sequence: TGTGCCAGCAGCCTCTTGGACAGGGTCTCTGGAAACACCATATATTTT.

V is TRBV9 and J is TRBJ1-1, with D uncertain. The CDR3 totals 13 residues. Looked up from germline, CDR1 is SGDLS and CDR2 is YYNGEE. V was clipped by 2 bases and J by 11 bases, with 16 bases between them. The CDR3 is CASSVASHSGAFF. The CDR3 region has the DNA TGTGCCAGCAGCGTTGCGTCCCATTCTGGGGCTTTCTTT.

CDR3 amino acids: CASSAIVTDGELFF. CDR3 nucleotides: TGTGCCAGCAGCGCTATCGTAACTGACGGGGAGCTGTTTTTT. The V call is TRBV7-8, the J call TRBJ2-2, with no clear D. Trimming took 5 bases from V and 7 from J, leaving 14 bases between them. The CDR3 length is 14 residues. The V gene's germline CDR1 is SGHVS and CDR2 FQNEAQ.

This CDR3 reads CASSLLGGLYNEQFF. In DNA, the CDR3 is TGTGCCAGCAGTTTATTAGGGGGGCTCTACAATGAGCAGTTCTTC. V usage is TRBV27 and J usage is TRBJ2-1, with D perhaps being TRBD1 or TRBD2 (6 bases each). Germline CDR1 MNHEY, CDR2 SMNVEV (reference sequence). The CDR3 covers 15 residues. Trimming pared 1 base from V and 3 bases from J, leaving 10 bases between.

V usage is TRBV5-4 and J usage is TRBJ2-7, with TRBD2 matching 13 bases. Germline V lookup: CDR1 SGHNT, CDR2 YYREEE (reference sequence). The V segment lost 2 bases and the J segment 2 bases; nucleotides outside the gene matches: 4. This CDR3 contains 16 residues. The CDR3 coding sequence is TGTGCCAGCAGCTTAGGACTAGCGGGAGCCCCCTACGAGCAGTACTTC. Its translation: CASSLGLAGAPYEQYF.

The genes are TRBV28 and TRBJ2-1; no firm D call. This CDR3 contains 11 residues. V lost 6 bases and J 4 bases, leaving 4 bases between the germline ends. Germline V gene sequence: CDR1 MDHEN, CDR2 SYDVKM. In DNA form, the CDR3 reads TGTGCCAGCAGCCCTTACAATGAGCAGTTCTTC. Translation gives CASSPYNEQFF.

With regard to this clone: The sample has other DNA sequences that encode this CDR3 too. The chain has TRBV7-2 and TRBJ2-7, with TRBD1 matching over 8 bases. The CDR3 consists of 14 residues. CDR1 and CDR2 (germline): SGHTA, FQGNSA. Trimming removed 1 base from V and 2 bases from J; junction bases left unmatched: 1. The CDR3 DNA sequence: TGTGCCAGCAGCTTAGGGACAGGGACCTACGAGCAGTACTTC. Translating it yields CASSLGTGTYEQYF.

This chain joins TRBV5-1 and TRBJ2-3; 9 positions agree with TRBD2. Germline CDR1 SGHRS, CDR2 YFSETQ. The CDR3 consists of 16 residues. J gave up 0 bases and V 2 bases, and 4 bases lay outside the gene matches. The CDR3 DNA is TGCGCCAGCAGCTTATCTAGCGGGGTTAGCACAGATACGCAGTATTTT. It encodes CASSLSSGVSTDTQYF.

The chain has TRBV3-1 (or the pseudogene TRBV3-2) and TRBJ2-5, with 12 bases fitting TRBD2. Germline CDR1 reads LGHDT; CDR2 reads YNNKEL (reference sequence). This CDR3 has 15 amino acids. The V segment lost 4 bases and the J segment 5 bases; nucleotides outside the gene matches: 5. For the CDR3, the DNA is TGTGCCAGCAGCCCACTAGCGGGGGGAGGTGAGACCCAGTACTTC. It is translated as CASSPLAGGGETQYF.

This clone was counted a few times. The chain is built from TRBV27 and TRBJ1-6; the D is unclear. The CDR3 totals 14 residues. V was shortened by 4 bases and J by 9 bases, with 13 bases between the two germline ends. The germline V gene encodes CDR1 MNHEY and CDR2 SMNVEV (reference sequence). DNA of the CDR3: TGTGCCAGCAGTTGGGTCCCCGGCGGTTCACCCCTCCACTTT. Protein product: CASSWVPGGSPLHF.

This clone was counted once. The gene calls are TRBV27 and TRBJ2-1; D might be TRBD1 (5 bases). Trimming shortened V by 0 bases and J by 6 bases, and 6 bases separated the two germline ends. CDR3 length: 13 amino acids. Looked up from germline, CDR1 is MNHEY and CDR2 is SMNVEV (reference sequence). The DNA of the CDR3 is TGTGCCAGCAGTTTATCCACAGGCAATGAGCAGTTCTTC. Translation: CASSLSTGNEQFF.

The CDR3 coding sequence is TGTGCCAGCAGCCCCACAGGGGATTCACCCCTCCACTTT. This translates into CASSPTGDSPLHF. The V and J genes are TRBV5-4 and TRBJ1-6, with 7 bases aligning to TRBD1. The CDR3 length is 13 residues. Germline V gives CDR1 SGHNT, CDR2 YYREEE (reference sequence). J was trimmed by 8 bases and V by 4 bases; bases with no gene match: 3.

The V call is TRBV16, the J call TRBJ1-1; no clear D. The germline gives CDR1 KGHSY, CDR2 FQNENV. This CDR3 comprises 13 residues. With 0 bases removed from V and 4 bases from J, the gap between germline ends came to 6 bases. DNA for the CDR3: TGTGCCAGCAGCCAATCCACAGTCACTGAAGCTTTCTTT. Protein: CASSQSTVTEAFF.

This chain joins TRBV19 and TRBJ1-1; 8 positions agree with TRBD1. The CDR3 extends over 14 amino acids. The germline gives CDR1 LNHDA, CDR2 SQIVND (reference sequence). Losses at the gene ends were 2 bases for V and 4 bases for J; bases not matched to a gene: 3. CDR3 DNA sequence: TGTGCCAGTAGTATACAGGGGGCAGGCACTGAAGCTTTCTTT. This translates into CASSIQGAGTEAFF.

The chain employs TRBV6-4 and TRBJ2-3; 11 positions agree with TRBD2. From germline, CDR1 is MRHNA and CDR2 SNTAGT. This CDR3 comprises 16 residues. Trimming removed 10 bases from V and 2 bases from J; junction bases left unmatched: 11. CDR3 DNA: TGTGCCACCGGACTAGCGGGCCAGGGGGCCACAGATACGCAGTATTTT. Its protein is CATGLAGQGATDTQYF.

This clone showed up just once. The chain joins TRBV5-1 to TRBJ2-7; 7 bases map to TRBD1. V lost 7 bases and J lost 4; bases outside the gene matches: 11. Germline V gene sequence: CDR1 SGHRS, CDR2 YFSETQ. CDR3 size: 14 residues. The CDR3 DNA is TGCGCCAGCCGCGGACAGGCCTTATCGTACGAGCAGTACTTC. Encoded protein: CASRGQALSYEQYF.

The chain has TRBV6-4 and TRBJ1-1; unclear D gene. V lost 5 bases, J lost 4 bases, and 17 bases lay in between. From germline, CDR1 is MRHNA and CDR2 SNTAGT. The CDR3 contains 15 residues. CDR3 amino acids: CASSLHPNFGTEAFF. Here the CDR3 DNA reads TGTGCCAGCAGTTTACATCCCAATTTTGGCACTGAAGCTTTCTTT.

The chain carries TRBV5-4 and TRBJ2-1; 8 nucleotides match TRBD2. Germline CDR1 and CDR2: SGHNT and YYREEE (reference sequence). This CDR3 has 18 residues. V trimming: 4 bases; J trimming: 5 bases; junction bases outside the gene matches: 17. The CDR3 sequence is CASSQITSGHPSHNEQFF. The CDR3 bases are TGTGCCAGCAGCCAGATAACTAGCGGACATCCTTCACACAATGAGCAGTTCTTC.

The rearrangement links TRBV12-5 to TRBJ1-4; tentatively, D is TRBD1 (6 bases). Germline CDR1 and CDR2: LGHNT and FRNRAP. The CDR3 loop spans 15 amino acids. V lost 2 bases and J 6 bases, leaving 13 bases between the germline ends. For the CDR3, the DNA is TGTGCTAGTGGTTTGTCGAAGGGGGGCCATGAAAAACTGTTTTTT. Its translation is CASGLSKGGHEKLFF.

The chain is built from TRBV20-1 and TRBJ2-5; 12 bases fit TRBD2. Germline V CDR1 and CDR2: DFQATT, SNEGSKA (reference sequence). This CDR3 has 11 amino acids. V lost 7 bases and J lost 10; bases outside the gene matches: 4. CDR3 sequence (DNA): TGCAGTGGGGGACTAGCGGGCCTCCAGTACTTC. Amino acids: CSGGLAGLQYF.

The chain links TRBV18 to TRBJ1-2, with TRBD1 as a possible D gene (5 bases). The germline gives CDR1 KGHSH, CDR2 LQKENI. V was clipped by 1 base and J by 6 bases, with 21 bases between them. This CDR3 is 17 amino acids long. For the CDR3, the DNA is TGTGCCAGCTCACCACTTCAGGGCAATAGCGAATTGGATGGCTACACCTTC. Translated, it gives CASSPLQGNSELDGYTF.

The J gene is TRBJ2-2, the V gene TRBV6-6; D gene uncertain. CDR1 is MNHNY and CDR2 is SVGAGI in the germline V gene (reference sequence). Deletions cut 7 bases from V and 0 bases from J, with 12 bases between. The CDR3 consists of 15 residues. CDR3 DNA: TGTGCCAGCAACCTCCTAGGACCGAACACCGGGGAGCTGTTTTTT. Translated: CASNLLGPNTGELFF.